This TCR beta chain was retrieved from a study of cytomegalovirus exposure and HLA in healthy donors (dated 2017 in TCRdb). Looking at the study overall: An earlier analysis of several hundred of the donors reported about 250 Gb of sequence data and approximately 110 million unique TCR beta sequences from about 179 million T cells. Four or five DR-DQ haplotypes were treated as single units for association and clustering because of strong linkage in the cohort. The study profiled the T cell repertoires of some 610 subjects by immunosequencing and related them to cytomegalovirus serostatus. In the later analysis, no new phenotypic data were used to find candidate immune exposures; instead, reliance was placed on TCR beta sequences and their occurrence across donors. Typing coverage differed by locus: A, B, C, DRB1 and DQB1 were typed in roughly 620-630 donors, DQA1 in roughly 510, DPA1 in approximately 600, and DPB1 in 472. A later genetic analysis used genome-wide SNP genotypes for about 65% of the roughly 700 donors, treating that subset as a discovery cohort. In addition to the first cohort of 666 subjects, a separate validation cohort of 130 or so different subjects was used. To study patterns of TCR occurrence, a later analysis re-analyzed previously published TCR beta repertoires from more than 550 donors and added high-resolution HLA genotyping. Approximately 310 gigabases of sequencing data and around 88 million unique TCR sequences made up an early release that covered 500 to 650 HLA-typed donors. On average, roughly 240,000 unique TCR beta nucleotide sequences were sequenced per donor among roughly 430 genotyped donors of the cohort, with roughly 20% of those sequences being non-productive. An earlier analysis of some 500 of the donors used high-throughput TCR beta sequencing to judge whether each TCR beta V gene segment behaved as functional or pseudogenic. Donor age, sex, ethnicity and CMV serostatus were collected together with the repertoire data. Every discovery cohort repertoire had been produced on one sequencing platform. The aim of the study was to test whether cataloging public T cell receptors could identify signatures of past pathogen exposure. The study combined high-throughput TCR immunosequencing, statistical association of individual TCRs with disease status, and machine learning to predict cytomegalovirus infection status. Class I and class II HLA loci were covered by the typing at four-digit resolution. Of the approximately 400 genotyped donors, approximately 81% were placed in the genetic ancestry cluster associated with self-reported Caucasian donors. What the authors observed across the whole study: HLA typing was unavailable for some donors at each locus, so association tests used only the typed subset. The authors suggested that the approach could potentially be extended to other disease states and immunological phenotypes. In a later genetic analysis, a missense DCLRE1C variant was associated with V-gene and J-gene trimming of TCR beta chains, and the association was replicated in an independent cohort. A further reported finding was that TCR beta sequences accurately predicted the HLA-A and HLA-B alleles for most subjects in the first cohort. In this cohort, only TCR beta chains were sequenced, and detectable features were limited by the absence of alpha or paired-chain data. In a later analysis, some 18,000 TCR beta sequences were associated with specific HLA alleles at a false discovery rate of 0.05. Fewer than 20 rarely observed V segments, including chromosome 9 orphons, were excluded from the earlier analysis of approximately 500 of the donors because counts were too low. The presence/absence analyses assumed that sequencing depth was roughly uniform across donors, and that assumption may not be true. Some IMGT-functional V segments, including TRBV6-2 and TRBV6-3, could not be told apart with the 87-base-pair reads, so those segments were excluded. In an earlier analysis of under 600 of the donors, most TCR beta V segments were observed in productive rearrangements about 87% or about 30% of the time, broadly matching IMGT annotations. Correlated functional status among segregating V segments might be attributable to linkage disequilibrium, but an unknown experimental factor could not be ruled out. A later analysis found that HLA-associated TCR beta chains were more clonally expanded and had lower generation probabilities than equally common non-associated chains. CMV serostatus was the only immune exposure information available for the cohort. Strong co-occurrence of HLA alleles, especially DR and DQ, made assigning TCR associations to individual alleles difficult. A total of 150 to 200 TCR beta chains were listed by the study as associated with cytomegalovirus. A few of the identified cytomegalovirus-associated TCR beta chains were confirmed in vitro to be specific for cytomegalovirus antigens. In both the original and validation cohorts, the classifier was reported to diagnose cytomegalovirus status with high specificity and sensitivity. According to a later genetic analysis, donors in an Asian-associated ancestry cluster had fewer N-insertions in productive TCRs than the roughly 670-donor mean. In a later analysis, the rate of TCR association differed among HLA loci, with DRB1 alleles having the most associated TCRs and HLA-C alleles having the fewest. A later analysis reported that several top co-occurrence clusters appeared linked to parvovirus B19, influenza, CMV and Epstein-Barr virus. Most TCR sequences were observed very rarely across donors, whereas some public TCRs were present in many individuals. A cluster of highly shared sequence variants was judged likely to be a technical artifact of the sequencing pipeline. A later analysis found that most CMV-associated TCR beta chains appeared HLA-restricted, with HLA associations seemingly driven largely by CMV exposure.

The cohort was made up of about 610 healthy bone marrow donors. At the time of sampling, every cohort member was nominally healthy, though immune exposures that went unrecorded were likely present. The donor was CMV seronegative and was included in the group of 352 seronegative cohort members. Every donor gave a peripheral blood sample, and the peripheral blood mononuclear cells from that sample were used for TCR beta sequencing. The Qiagen DNeasy Blood Extraction Kit was used to extract genomic DNA from the blood cell samples. Library creation used the immunoSEQ multiplex PCR assay. A mixture of 60 forward primers for TCR Vbeta segments and 13 reverse primers for TCR Jbeta segments was used in the multiplex PCR. The CDR3 region of rearranged TCR beta genes was amplified from genomic DNA with a multiplex PCR assay. The Illumina HiSeq System was used to sequence the amplified TCR beta libraries as 87-base-pair reads. The source study handled its data this way. In a later analysis, some 80 million unique TCR beta chains were counted across the approximately 670 repertoires, and about 10 million of these chains were shared by at least two donors. Raw reads were error-corrected and collapsed into unique sequences with a nearest-neighbor algorithm that merged closely related sequences to remove PCR and sequencing errors. V, D and J gene segments were assigned by aligning CDR3 sequences to IMGT reference sequences. For a sequence to be retained, a match of at least six nucleotides to both a V gene segment and a J gene segment was required. A rearrangement counted as productive if the CDR3 had no stop codons and remained in frame with V and J, and every other rearrangement counted as non-productive. CDR3 was defined by IMGT convention, running from the second conserved V-encoded cysteine to the conserved J-encoded phenylalanine. The earlier analysis of some 580 of the donors excluded any sequence lacking an unambiguous match to a single V gene segment. In an earlier analysis of a few hundred of the donors, V segments were called functional above 56.7% productive rearrangements and were called segregating when the between-donor standard deviation exceeded 5%. A statistical classification framework was built for diagnosing cytomegalovirus status from the catalog of TCR beta chain sequences. In a later analysis, V and J genes were assigned by comparing TCR nucleotide sequences against IMGT/GENE-DB human TR gene sequences. Using the TCRdist pipeline, a later analysis assigned CDR3 sequences along with most-parsimonious VDJ recombination scenarios. In a later analysis, each TCR beta chain was defined by its CDR3 amino acid sequence together with its V-gene family, and reads without a unique V-gene family were excluded. A later analysis removed nearly 600 highly shared, low-generation-probability nucleotide sequences to deal with suspected cross-contamination and a sequencing artifact. For each public chain, a later analysis derived a clonal expansion index from normalized ranks of inferred template counts within each repertoire. Generation probabilities in a later analysis came from a VDJ recombination model fitted to out-of-frame rearrangements, and those results were checked against IGoR. In a later analysis, hypergeometric tests were used to score TCR-TCR, TCR-HLA and TCR-CMV co-occurrence, with a repertoire-size bias correction applied to TCR pairs. In a later analysis, false discovery rates were estimated by permuting HLA or CMV assignments 20 times. A later analysis grouped co-occurring TCRs with DBSCAN, adding TCRdist sequence similarity when clustering within HLA-allele-positive subsets. Repertoires with fewer than 30,000 or more than 120,000 public chains were left out of co-occurrence clustering, as were roughly five repertoires with anomalous nucleotide sharing. TCRdb retrieved this table from immuneACCESS and kept in-frame rearrangements only. Not all clones are present; in checked studies, unresolved V genes account for under half, and no reason is known for the remainder. That table furnishes V, J and clone size, whereas the DNA furnished D and trimming. The sample has about 140,000 clones on record, 70% to 80% of them singletons. Roughly 4.9% of the sample is in the top ten clones.

For this clone: This receptor's antigen is unknown. Base qualities are missing; no much larger clone stands one base away.

According to the germline V gene, CDR1 reads MNHNS and CDR2 reads SASEGT. Relative to germline, V is 4 bases shorter and J is 1 base shorter, with 8 bases between their ends. The CDR3 numbers 13 residues from cysteine through phenylalanine. Just CDR3 DNA is preserved here, 39 bases in frame from base 1. The sequenced material came from PBMCs. The TCR sequence derives from a woman aged 45-60 years in good health and CMV-seronegative. This sequence uses TRBV6-1 and TRBJ2-7, and TRBD2 may be the D gene, going by 5 matching bases. This receptor has the CDR3 CASSVRTSYEQYF. The nucleotide sequence is TGTGCCAGCAGTGTAAGGACTTCCTACGAGCAGTACTTC.